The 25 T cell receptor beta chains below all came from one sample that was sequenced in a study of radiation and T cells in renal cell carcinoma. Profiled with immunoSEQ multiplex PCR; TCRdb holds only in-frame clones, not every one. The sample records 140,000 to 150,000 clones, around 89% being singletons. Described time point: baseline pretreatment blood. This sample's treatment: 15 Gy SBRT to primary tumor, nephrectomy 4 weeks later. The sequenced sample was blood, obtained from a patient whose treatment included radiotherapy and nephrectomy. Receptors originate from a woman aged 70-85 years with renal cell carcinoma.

CDR3 bases: TGTGCCAGTAGCCCCGGAAGCACAGATACGCAGTATTTT. This gives the protein CASSPGSTDTQYF. The V gene is TRBV19, the J gene TRBJ2-3; no firm D call. V was shortened by 6 bases and J by 0 bases, with 7 bases between the two germline ends. CDR3 size: 13 residues. Per germline, CDR1 LNHDA and CDR2 SQIVND (reference sequence).

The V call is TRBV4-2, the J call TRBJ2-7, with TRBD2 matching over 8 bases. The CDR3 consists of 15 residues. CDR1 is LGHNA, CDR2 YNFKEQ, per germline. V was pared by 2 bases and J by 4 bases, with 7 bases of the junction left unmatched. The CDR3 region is CASSQQMRGEYEQYF. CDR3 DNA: TGTGCCAGCAGCCAACAGATGCGGGGGGAGTACGAGCAGTACTTC.

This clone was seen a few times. The CDR3 protein is CASREGGFGQPQHF. CDR3 coding DNA: TGTGCCAGCAGGGAGGGAGGATTCGGTCAGCCCCAGCATTTT. The genes are TRBV6-1 and TRBJ1-5, with D unclear. This CDR3 spans 14 amino acids. Germline V gives CDR1 MNHNS, CDR2 SASEGT. Trimming cost V 6 bases and J 6 bases, with 15 bases left between them.

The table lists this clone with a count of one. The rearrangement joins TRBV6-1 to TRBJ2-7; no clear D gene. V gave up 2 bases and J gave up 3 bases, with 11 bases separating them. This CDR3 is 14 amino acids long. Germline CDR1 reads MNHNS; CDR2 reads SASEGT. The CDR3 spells CASSESGRDYEQYF. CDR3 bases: TGTGCCAGCAGTGAATCTGGCAGAGACTACGAGCAGTACTTC.

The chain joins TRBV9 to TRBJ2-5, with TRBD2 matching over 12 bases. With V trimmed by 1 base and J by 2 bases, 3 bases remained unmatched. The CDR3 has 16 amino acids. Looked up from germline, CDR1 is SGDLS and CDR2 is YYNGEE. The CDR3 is CASSVLAGGTQETQYF. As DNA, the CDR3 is TGTGCCAGCAGCGTACTAGCGGGGGGGACGCAAGAGACCCAGTACTTC.

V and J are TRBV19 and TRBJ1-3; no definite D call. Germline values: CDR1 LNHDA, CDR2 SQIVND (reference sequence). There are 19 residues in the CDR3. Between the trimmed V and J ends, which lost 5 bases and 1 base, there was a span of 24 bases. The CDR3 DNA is TGTGCCAGTAGTCCATTGGCCCTTTTTCAAGGGCGTTCTGGAAACACCATATATTTT. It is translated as CASSPLALFQGRSGNTIYF.

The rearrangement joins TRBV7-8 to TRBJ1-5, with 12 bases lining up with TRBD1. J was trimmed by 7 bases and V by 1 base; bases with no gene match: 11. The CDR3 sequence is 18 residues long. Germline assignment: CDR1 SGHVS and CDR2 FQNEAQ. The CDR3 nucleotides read TGTGCCAGCAGCTTAGGCTTATTGGGACAGGGGGCCCGACAGCCCCAGCATTTT. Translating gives CASSLGLLGQGARQPQHF.

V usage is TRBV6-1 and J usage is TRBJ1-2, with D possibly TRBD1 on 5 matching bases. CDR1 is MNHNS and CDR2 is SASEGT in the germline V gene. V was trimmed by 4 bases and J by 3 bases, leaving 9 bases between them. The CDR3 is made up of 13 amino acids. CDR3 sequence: CASSGDGYYGYTF. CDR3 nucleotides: TGTGCCAGCAGTGGGGACGGATACTATGGCTACACCTTC.

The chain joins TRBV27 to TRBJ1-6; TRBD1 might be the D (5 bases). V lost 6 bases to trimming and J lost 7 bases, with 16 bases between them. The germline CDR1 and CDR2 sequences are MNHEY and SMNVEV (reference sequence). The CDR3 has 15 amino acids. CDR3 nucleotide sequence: TGTGCCAGCAGCTACCGGGCTCAGGGAAATTCACCCCTCCACTTT. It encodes CASSYRAQGNSPLHF.

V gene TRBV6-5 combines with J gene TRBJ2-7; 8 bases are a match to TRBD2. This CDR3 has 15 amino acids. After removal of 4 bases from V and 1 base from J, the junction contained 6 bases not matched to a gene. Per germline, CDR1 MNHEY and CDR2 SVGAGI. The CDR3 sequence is CASSLAGGQSYEQYF. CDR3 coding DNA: TGTGCCAGCAGTTTGGCGGGGGGACAATCCTACGAGCAGTACTTC.

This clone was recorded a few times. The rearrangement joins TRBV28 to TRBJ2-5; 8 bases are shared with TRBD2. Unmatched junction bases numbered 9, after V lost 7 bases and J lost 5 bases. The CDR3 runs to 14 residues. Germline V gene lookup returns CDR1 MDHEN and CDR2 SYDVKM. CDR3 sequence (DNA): TGTGCCAGCACCTCGGGACTAGGGCGTGAGACCCAGTACTTC. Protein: CASTSGLGRETQYF.

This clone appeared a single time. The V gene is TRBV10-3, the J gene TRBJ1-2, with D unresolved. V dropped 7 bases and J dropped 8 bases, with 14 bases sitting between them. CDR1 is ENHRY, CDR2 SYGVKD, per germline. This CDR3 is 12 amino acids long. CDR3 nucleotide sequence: TGTGCCATCAAAGCCCTGGGCGACGGCTACACCTTC. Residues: CAIKALGDGYTF.

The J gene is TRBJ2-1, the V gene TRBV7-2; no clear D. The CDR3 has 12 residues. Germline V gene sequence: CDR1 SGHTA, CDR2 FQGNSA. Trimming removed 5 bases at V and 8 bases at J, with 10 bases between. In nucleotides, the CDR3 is TGTGCCAGCAGCCAACGGAGCCATGAGCAGTTCTTC. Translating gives CASSQRSHEQFF.

The CDR3 spells CASSEAQGDSGNTIYF. The CDR3 DNA reads TGTGCCAGCAGTGAAGCTCAGGGAGACTCTGGAAACACCATATATTTT. The rearrangement joins TRBV6-1 to TRBJ1-3; tentative D call: TRBD1 (5 bases). The CDR3 covers 16 residues. The V and J ends lost 0 bases and 0 bases respectively, with 9 bases between them. Germline values: CDR1 MNHNS, CDR2 SASEGT.

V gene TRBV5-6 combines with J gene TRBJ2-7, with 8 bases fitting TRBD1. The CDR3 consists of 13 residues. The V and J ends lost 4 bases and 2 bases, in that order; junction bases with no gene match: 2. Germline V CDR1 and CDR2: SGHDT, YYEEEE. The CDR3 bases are TGTGCCAGCAGCAAGGACAGGGCCTACGAGCAGTACTTC. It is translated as CASSKDRAYEQYF.

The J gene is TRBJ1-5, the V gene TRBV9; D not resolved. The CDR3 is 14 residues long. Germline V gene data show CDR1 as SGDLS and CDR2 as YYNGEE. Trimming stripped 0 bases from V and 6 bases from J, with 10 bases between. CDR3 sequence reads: CASSVGAGGQPQHF. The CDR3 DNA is TGTGCCAGCAGCGTAGGGGCAGGCGGTCAGCCCCAGCATTTT.

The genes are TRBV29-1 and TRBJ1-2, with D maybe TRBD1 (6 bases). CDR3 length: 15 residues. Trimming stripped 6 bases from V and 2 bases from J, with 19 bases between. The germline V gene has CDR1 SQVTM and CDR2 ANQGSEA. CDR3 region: CSVAGTAQGNYGYTF. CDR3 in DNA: TGCAGCGTAGCTGGGACCGCACAGGGCAACTATGGCTACACCTTC.

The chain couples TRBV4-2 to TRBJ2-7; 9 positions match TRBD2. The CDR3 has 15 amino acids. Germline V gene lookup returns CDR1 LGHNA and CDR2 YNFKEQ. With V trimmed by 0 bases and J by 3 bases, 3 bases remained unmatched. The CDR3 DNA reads TGTGCCAGCAGCCAAGAGGCGGGGGGGTACTACGAGCAGTACTTC. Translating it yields CASSQEAGGYYEQYF.

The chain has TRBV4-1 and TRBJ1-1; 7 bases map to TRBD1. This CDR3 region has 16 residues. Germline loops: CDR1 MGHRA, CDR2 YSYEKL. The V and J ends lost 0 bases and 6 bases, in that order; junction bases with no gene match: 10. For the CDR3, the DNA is TGCGCCAGCAGCCAAGATGGTGGGACAGTCTCCGCTGAAGCTTTCTTT. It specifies CASSQDGGTVSAEAFF.

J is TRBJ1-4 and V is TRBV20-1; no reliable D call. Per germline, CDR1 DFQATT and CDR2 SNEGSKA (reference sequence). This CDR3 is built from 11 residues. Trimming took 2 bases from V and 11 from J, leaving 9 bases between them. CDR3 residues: CSARTPEKLFF. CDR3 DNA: TGCAGTGCTAGAACCCCGGAGAAACTGTTTTTT.

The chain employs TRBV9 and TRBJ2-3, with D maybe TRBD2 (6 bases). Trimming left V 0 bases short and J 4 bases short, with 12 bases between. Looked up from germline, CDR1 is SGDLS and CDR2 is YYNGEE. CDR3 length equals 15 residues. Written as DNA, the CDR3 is TGTGCCAGCAGCGTAGATGGAGGGAAGGCAGATACGCAGTATTTT. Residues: CASSVDGGKADTQYF.

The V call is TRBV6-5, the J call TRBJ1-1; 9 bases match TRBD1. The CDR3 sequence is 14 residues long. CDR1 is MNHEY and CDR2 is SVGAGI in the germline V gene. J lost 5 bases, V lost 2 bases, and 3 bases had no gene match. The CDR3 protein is CASSYGQGRTEAFF. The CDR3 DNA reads TGTGCCAGCAGTTACGGACAGGGGCGGACTGAAGCTTTCTTT.

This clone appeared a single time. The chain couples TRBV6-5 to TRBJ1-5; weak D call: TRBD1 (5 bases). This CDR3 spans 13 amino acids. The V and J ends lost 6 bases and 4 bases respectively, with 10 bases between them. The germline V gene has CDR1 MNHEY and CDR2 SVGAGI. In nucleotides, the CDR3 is TGTGCCAGCAGCAAGGGGCCAAATCAGCCCCAGCATTTT. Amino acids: CASSKGPNQPQHF.

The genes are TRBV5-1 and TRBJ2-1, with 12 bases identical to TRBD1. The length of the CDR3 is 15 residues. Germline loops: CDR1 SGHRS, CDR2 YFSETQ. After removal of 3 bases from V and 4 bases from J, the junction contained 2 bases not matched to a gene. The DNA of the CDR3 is TGCGCCAGCAGCTCGGGACAGGGGGCGTACAATGAGCAGTTCTTC. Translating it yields CASSSGQGAYNEQFF.

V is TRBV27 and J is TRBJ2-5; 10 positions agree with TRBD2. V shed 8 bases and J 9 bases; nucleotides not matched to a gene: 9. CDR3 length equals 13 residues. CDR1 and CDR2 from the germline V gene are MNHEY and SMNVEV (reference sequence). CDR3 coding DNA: TGTGCCAGCTCGACGGGGCTAGCGGGGGCCCAGTACTTC. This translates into CASSTGLAGAQYF.